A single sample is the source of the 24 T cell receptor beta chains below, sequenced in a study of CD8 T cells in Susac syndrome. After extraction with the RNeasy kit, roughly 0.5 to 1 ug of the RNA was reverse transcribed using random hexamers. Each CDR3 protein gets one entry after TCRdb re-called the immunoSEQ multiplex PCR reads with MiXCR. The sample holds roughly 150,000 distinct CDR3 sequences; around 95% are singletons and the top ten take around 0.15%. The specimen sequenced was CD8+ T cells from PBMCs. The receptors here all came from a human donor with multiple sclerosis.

The CDR3 DNA sequence: TGCAGCGTTGAAGCTCGGGGCTCCGGGGAGACCCAGTACTTC. It is translated as CSVEARGSGETQYF. V is TRBV29-1 and J is TRBJ2-5; possibly TRBD1 or TRBD2 for D (5 bases each). The CDR3 covers 14 residues. Trimming cost V 1 base and J 5 bases, with 14 bases left between them. Germline CDR1 SQVTM, CDR2 ANQGSEA.

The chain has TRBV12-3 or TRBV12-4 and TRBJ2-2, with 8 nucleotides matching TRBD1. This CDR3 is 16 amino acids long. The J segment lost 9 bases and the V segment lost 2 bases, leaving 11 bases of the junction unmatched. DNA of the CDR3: TGTGCCAGCAGTTTAAATCTACGGACAGGGCGTAGGGAGCTGTTTTTT. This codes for CASSLNLRTGRRELFF.

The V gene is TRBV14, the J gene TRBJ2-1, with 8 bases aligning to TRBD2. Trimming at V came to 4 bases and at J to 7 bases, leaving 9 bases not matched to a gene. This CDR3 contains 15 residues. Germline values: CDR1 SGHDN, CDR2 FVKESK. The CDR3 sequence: CASSLFSGVRNEQFF. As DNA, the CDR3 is TGTGCCAGCAGCCTGTTTAGCGGGGTAAGGAATGAGCAGTTCTTC.

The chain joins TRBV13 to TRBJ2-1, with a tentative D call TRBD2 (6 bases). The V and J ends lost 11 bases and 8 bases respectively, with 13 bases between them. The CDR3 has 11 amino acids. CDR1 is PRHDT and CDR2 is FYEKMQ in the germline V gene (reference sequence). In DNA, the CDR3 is TGTGCCGTTAGGCGGGGCGATGAGCAGTTCTTC. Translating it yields CAVRRGDEQFF.

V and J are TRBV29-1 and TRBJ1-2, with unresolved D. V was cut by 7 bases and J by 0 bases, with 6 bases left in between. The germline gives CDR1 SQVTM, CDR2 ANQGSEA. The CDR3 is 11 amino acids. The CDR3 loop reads CSAPTNYGYTF. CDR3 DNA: TGCAGCGCCCCGACTAACTATGGCTACACCTTC.

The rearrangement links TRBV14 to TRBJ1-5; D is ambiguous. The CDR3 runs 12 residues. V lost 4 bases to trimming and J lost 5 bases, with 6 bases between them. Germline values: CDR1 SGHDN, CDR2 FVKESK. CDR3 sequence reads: CASSLVYQPQHF. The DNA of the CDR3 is TGTGCCAGCAGCCTAGTTTATCAGCCCCAGCATTTT.

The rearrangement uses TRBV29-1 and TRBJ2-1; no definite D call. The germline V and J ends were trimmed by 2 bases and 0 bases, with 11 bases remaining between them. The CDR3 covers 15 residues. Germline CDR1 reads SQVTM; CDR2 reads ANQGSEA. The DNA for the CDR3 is TGCAGCGTTGAAACCTTGAGCAGCTCCTACAATGAGCAGTTCTTC. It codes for CSVETLSSSYNEQFF.

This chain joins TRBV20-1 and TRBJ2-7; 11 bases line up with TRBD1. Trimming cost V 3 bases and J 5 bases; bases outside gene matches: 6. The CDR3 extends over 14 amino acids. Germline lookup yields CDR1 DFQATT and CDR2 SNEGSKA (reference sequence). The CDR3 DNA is TGCAGTGCTAGGGGTCGGACAGGGGGCCACGAGCAGTACTTC. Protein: CSARGRTGGHEQYF.

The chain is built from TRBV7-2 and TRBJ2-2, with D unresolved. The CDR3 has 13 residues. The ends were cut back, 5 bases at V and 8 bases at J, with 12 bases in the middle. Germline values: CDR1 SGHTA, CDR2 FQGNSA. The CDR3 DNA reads TGTGCCAGCAGCCCCCTGGGGTCTGGGGAGCTGTTTTTT. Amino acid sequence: CASSPLGSGELFF.

For the CDR3, the DNA is TGTGCCAGTAGCCAAGGGACCCTTGGAGGATTCGGCTACACCTTC. As protein: CASSQGTLGGFGYTF. V gene TRBV19 combines with J gene TRBJ1-2; TRBD1 is a possible D gene (5 bases). Germline lookup yields CDR1 LNHDA and CDR2 SQIVND (reference sequence). CDR3 length equals 15 residues. Trimming shortened V by 6 bases and J by 8 bases, and 22 bases separated the two germline ends.

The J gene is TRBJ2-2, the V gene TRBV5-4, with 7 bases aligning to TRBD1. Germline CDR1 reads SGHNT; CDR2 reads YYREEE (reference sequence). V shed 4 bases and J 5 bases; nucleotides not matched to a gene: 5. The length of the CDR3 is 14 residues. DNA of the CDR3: TGTGCCAGCAGCCCCGGGGACAGTACCGGGGAGCTGTTTTTT. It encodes CASSPGDSTGELFF.

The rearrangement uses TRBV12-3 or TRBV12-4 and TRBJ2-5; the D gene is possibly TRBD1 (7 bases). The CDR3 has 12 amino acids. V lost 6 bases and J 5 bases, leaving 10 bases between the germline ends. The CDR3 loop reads CASRTGRETQYF. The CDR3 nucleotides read TGTGCCAGCAGGACAGGGAGGGAGACCCAGTACTTC.

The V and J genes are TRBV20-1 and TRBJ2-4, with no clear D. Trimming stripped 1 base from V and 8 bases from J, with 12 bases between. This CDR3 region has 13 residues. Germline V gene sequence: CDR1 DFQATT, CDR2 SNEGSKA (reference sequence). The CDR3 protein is CSARGRSKDIQYF. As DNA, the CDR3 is TGCAGTGCTAGAGGAAGGAGTAAGGACATTCAGTACTTC.

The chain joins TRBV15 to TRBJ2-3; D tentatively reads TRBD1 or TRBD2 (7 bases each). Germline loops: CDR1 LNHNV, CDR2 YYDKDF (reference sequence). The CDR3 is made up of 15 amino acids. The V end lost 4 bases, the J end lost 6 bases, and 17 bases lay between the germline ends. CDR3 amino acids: CATSNWDRAGDTQYF. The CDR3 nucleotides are TGTGCCACCAGCAATTGGGACAGAGCGGGGGATACGCAGTATTTT. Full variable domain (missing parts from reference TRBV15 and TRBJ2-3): DAMVIQNPRYQVTQFGKPVTLSCSQTLNHNVMYWYQQKSSQAPKLLFHYYDKDFNNEADTPDNFQSRRPNTSFCFLDIRSPGLGDTAMYLCATSNWDRAGDTQYFGPGTRLTVL.

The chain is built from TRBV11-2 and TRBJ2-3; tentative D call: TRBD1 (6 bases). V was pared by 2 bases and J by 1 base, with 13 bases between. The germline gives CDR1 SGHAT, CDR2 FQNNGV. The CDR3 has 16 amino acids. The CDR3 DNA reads TGTGCCAGCAGCTTATCGTGGCCAGGGGGCACAGATACGCAGTATTTT. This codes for CASSLSWPGGTDTQYF.

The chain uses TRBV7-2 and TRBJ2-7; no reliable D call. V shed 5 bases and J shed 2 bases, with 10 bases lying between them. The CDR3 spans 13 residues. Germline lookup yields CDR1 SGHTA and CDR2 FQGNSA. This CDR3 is CASSPGLTYEQYF. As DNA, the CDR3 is TGTGCCAGCAGCCCGGGCCTGACCTACGAGCAGTACTTC.

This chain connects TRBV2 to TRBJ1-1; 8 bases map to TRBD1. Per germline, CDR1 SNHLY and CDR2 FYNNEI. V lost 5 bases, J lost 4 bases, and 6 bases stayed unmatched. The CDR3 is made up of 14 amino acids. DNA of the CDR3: TGTGCCAGCAGTAAACCCAGGGGGCCCACTGAAGCTTTCTTT. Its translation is CASSKPRGPTEAFF.

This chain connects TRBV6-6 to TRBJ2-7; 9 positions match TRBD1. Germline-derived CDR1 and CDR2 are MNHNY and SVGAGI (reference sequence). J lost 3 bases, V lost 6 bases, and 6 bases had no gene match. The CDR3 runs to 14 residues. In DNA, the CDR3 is TGTGCCAGCAGAAGGGACAGGGATCTCTACGAGCAGTACGTC. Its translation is CASRRDRDLYEQYV.

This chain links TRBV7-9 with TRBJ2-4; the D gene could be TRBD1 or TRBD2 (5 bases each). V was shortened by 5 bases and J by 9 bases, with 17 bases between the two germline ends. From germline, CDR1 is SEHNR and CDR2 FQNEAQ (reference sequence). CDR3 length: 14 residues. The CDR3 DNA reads TGTGCCAGCAGCCCCGGGGCAGGGCTTGGCATTCAGTACTTC. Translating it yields CASSPGAGLGIQYF.

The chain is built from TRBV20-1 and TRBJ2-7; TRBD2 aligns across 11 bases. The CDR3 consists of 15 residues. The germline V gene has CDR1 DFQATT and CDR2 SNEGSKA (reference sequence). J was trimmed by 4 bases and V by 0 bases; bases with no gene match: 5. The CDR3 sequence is CSARDQLAGGYEQYF. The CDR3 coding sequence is TGCAGTGCTAGAGATCAGCTAGCGGGGGGATACGAGCAGTACTTC.

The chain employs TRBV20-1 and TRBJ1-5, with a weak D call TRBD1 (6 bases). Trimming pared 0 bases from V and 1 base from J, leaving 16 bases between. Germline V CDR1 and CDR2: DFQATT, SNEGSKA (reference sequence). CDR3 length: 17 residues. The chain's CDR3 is CSARDSRGGASNQPQHF. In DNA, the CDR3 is TGCAGTGCTAGAGATAGTAGGGGGGGTGCAAGCAATCAGCCCCAGCATTTT.

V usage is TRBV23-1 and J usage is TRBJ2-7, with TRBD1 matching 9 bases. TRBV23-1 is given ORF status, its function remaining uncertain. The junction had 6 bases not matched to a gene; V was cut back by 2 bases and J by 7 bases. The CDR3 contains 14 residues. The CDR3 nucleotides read TGCGCCAGCAGTCAAGGGACAGGGAGTTGGGAGCAGTACGTC. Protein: CASSQGTGSWEQYV.

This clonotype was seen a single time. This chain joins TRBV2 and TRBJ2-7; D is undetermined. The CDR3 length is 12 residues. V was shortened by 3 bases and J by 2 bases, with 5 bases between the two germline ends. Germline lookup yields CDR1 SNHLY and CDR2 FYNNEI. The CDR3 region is CASSEAPYEQYV. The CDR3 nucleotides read TGTGCCAGCAGTGAGGCTCCCTACGAGCAGTACGTC.

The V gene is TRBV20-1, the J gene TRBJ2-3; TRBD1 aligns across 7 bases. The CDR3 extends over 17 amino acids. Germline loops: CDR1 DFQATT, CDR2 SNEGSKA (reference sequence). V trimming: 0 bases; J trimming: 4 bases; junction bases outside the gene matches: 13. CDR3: CSARETQGINRADTQYF. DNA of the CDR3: TGCAGTGCTAGAGAGACACAGGGGATAAATAGGGCAGATACGCAGTATTTT.